This T cell receptor beta chain was found in a study of T-cell memory formation after mild COVID-19. Findings and caveats of the study: Among CD4+ contracting clones, most were CM and EM, and CD8+ ones EMRA.

Employing constant-segment primers, 5'RACE generated TCR alpha and TCR beta cDNA libraries bearing sample barcodes and UMIs. Each CDR3 protein is one row after TCRdb ran MiXCR on the 5' RACE reads. The sample lists around 510,000 distinct CDR3 sequences, roughly 21% seen once, with approximately 8.4% in the top ten. This CDR3 spans 15 amino acids. V lost 3 bases, J lost 0 bases, and 8 bases lay in between. Germline V gene sequence: CDR1 SGHTA, CDR2 FQGNSA. Comment on this clonotype: Its antigen remains unidentified.

Sequencing was carried out using PBMCs or a T cell subset sorted from them (not recorded which). J is TRBJ1-4 and V is TRBV7-2; D is perhaps TRBD1 (5 bases). This sequence was found in an adult woman who had mild COVID-19 (a few samples of this study predate the infection). Cell type and time point are not known. The CDR3 protein is CASSFQGATNEKLFF. DNA of the CDR3: TGTGCCAGCAGCTTCCAGGGAGCAACTAATGAAAAACTGTTTTTT.